This TCR beta chain was identified during a study of blood T cell repertoires in COVID-19. Clones were sequenced by immunoSEQ multiplex PCR, and TCRdb holds only the in-frame ones, with some missing. Found here are approximately 270,000 clones, about 79% of them singletons; the top ten hold 8.9%. Material: peripheral blood. The TCR was taken from an elderly man with acute or convalescent COVID-19.

The CDR3 DNA follows: TGTGCCAGCAGATCGGCGGGAGCTTACGAGCAGTACTTC. Its protein is CASRSAGAYEQYF. V usage is TRBV25-1 and J usage is TRBJ2-7, with TRBD2 matching over 7 bases. The CDR3 covers 13 residues. The V gene's germline CDR1 is MGHDK and CDR2 SYGVNS. Trimming took 6 bases from V and 4 from J; bases not matched to a gene: 6.